The 31 T cell receptor beta chains in this list originate from one sample, sequenced in a study of T cells in Graves' hyperthyroidism and ophthalmopathy. The TCR beta CDR3 regions underwent amplification using RNA transcripts as the source. The primer set for the first-round RT-PCR of the TCR CDR3 was HTBI. TCRdb re-analysed the multiplex PCR reads in MiXCR, keeping a single row per CDR3 protein. The repertoire holds around 420,000 distinct CDR3 sequences, with roughly an eighth as singletons. The sample consisted of blood. The source of these receptors is a woman aged 18-29 years with Graves' hyperthyroidism.

This clonotype has at least ten counts. V is TRBV29-1 and J is TRBJ1-1; perhaps TRBD1 as D (6 bases). V was cut by 7 bases and J by 0 bases, with 15 bases left in between. Germline lookup yields CDR1 SQVTM and CDR2 ANQGSEA. This CDR3 region has 14 residues. The CDR3 bases are TGCAGCGGCGTAGAGGACAGACTGAACACTGAAGCTTTCTTT. Protein product: CSGVEDRLNTEAFF.

This rearrangement joins TRBV5-4 to TRBJ2-5, with TRBD1 matching over 11 bases. V lost 2 bases and J lost 4; bases outside the gene matches: 7. Germline CDR1 and CDR2: SGHNT and YYREEE (reference sequence). The CDR3 loop spans 16 amino acids. This CDR3 reads CASSFGQGAALETQYF. CDR3 in DNA: TGTGCCAGCAGCTTTGGACAGGGGGCGGCTTTAGAGACCCAGTACTTC.

This clonotype has at least ten counts. This chain uses TRBV29-1 with TRBJ1-1, with D possibly being TRBD1 (5 bases). CDR1 and CDR2 (germline): SQVTM, ANQGSEA. Trimming shortened V by 3 bases and J by 7 bases, and 15 bases separated the two germline ends. The CDR3 length is 13 residues. The CDR3 sequence: CSVDGDLTGEAFF. CDR3 DNA: TGCAGCGTTGACGGGGACCTTACCGGTGAAGCTTTCTTT. Full variable domain (rest looked up from reference TRBV29-1 and TRBJ1-1): SAVISQKPSRDICQRGTSLTIQCQVDSQVTMMFWYRQQPGQSLTLIATANQGSEATYESGFVIDKFPISRPNLTFSTLTVSNMSPEDSSIYLCSVDGDLTGEAFFGQGTRLTVV.

In this sample, this clonotype turned up a few times. The CDR3 is CASTELETNTGELFF. In DNA, the CDR3 is TGTGCCAGCACCGAACTAGAAACGAACACCGGGGAGCTGTTTTTT. The rearrangement uses TRBV12-3 or TRBV12-4 and TRBJ2-2, with a possible D match to TRBD2 (5 bases). This CDR3 comprises 15 residues. Trimming removed 7 bases at V and 0 bases at J, with 12 bases between.

This clonotype was seen a handful of times. The chain employs TRBV19 and TRBJ1-5, with TRBD1 matching 7 bases. Germline CDR1 and CDR2: LNHDA and SQIVND (reference sequence). This CDR3 has 17 residues. V trimming: 4 bases; J trimming: 0 bases; junction bases outside the gene matches: 9. CDR3 residues: CASSTGQRTYSNQPQHF. The CDR3 DNA reads TGTGCCAGTAGTACGGGACAGAGAACTTATAGCAATCAGCCCCAGCATTTT.

At least ten counts were recorded for this clonotype. The chain couples TRBV28 to TRBJ2-7, with TRBD2 matching over 9 bases. Trimming removed 2 bases from V and 1 base from J; junction bases left unmatched: 6. CDR3 length equals 16 residues. CDR1 is MDHEN and CDR2 is SYDVKM in the germline V gene. CDR3 in DNA: TGTGCCAGCAGTTTAAGACGGACTAGCGTTTCCTACGAGCAGTACTTC. Its translation is CASSLRRTSVSYEQYF. The variable domain in full, with the rest retrieved from reference TRBV28 and TRBJ2-7, is DVKVTQSSRYLVKRTGEKVFLECVQDMDHENMFWYRQDPGLGLRLIYFSYDVKMKEKGDIPEGYSVSREKKERFSLILESASTNQTSMYLCASSLRRTSVSYEQYFGPGTRLTVT.

This clonotype was found many times. This chain joins TRBV7-6 and TRBJ1-1, with D maybe TRBD1 (5 bases). Per the germline V gene, CDR1 is SGHVS and CDR2 is FNYEAQ. CDR3 length: 15 amino acids. V dropped 3 bases and J dropped 1 base, with 12 bases sitting between them. The DNA for the CDR3 is TGTGCCAGCAGCTTGGGGGGTATGGGGAACACTGAAGCTTTCTTT. It encodes CASSLGGMGNTEAFF. The variable domain in full, completed from reference TRBV7-6 and TRBJ1-1, reads GAGVSQSPRYKVTKRGQDVALRCDPISGHVSLYWYRQALGQGPEFLTYFNYEAQQDKSGLPNDRFSAERPEGSISTLTIQRTEQRDSAMYRCASSLGGMGNTEAFFGQGTRLTVV.

This clonotype was seen at least ten times. This sequence joins TRBV20-1 and TRBJ1-1; 7 positions agree with TRBD1. In germline, CDR1 is DFQATT, CDR2 SNEGSKA (reference sequence). This CDR3 is built from 14 residues. The trim removed 0 bases at V and 2 bases at J, leaving 3 bases unmatched. In nucleotides, the CDR3 is TGCAGTGCTAGAGAAGGGGGCGGTAACACTGAAGCTTTCTTT. Protein sequence: CSAREGGGNTEAFF.

Many counts were recorded for this clonotype. V and J are TRBV2 and TRBJ1-1; D is unresolved. Trimming removed 0 bases at V and 5 bases at J, with 13 bases between. The CDR3 sequence is 15 residues long. In germline, CDR1 is SNHLY, CDR2 FYNNEI. CDR3 in DNA: TGTGCCAGCAGTGAAGCGCCCGGAATGGGGACTGAAGCTTTCTTT. Its translation: CASSEAPGMGTEAFF.

In this sample, this clonotype turned up many times. The chain recombines TRBV12-3 or TRBV12-4 with TRBJ2-5; D might be TRBD2 (5 bases). The length of the CDR3 is 13 residues. V was pared by 6 bases and J by 3 bases, with 11 bases between. This CDR3 reads CASSLGLKETQYF. CDR3 coding DNA: TGTGCCAGCAGCCTAGGACTGAAAGAGACCCAGTACTTC.

This clonotype has a count of ten or more. The V gene is TRBV20-1, the J gene TRBJ1-2; 11 bases are shared with TRBD1. Germline CDR1 reads DFQATT; CDR2 reads SNEGSKA (reference sequence). After removal of 4 bases from V and 3 bases from J, the junction contained 7 bases not matched to a gene. The CDR3 covers 15 residues. The CDR3 sequence is CSATGRDRGDYGYTF. The CDR3 DNA reads as TGCAGTGCTACAGGTCGGGACAGGGGGGACTATGGCTACACCTTC.

This clonotype occurred many times. The V call is TRBV30, the J call TRBJ1-2, with D unresolved. This CDR3 is 14 amino acids long. The V and J ends lost 3 bases and 4 bases respectively, with 15 bases between them. In germline, CDR1 is GTSNPN, CDR2 SVGIG (reference sequence). In DNA form, the CDR3 reads TGTGCCTGGAGACGCCAACAGACAAGCTATGGCTACACCTTC. Translated: CAWRRQQTSYGYTF.

This clonotype was counted at least ten times. The chain recombines TRBV7-2 with TRBJ2-7; D call uncertain. Trimming stripped 5 bases from V and 2 bases from J, with 10 bases between. This CDR3 comprises 13 residues. CDR1 is SGHTA, CDR2 FQGNSA, per germline. The CDR3 here is CASSPALTYEQYF. DNA of the CDR3: TGTGCCAGCAGCCCAGCTCTTACCTACGAGCAGTACTTC. Combining the CDR3 with reference TRBV7-2 and TRBJ2-7 gives the whole variable domain GAGVSQSPSNKVTEKGKDVELRCDPISGHTALYWYRQSLGQGLEFLIYFQGNSAPDKSGLPSDRFSAERTGGSVSTLTIQRTQQEDSAVYLCASSPALTYEQYFGPGTRLTVT.

This clonotype appeared many times. The chain has TRBV28 and TRBJ1-6; 7 nucleotides agree with TRBD1. Germline V gene sequence: CDR1 MDHEN, CDR2 SYDVKM. V lost 7 bases to trimming and J lost 9 bases; unmatched junction nucleotides: 12. The CDR3 is 15 amino acids. CDR3 region: CASTKDRNPTSPLHF. The CDR3 coding sequence is TGTGCCAGCACTAAGGACAGGAATCCGACTTCACCCCTCCACTTT.

The gene calls are TRBV2 and TRBJ2-2, with D possibly TRBD1 on 7 matching bases. The CDR3 has 17 amino acids. The V and J ends lost 2 bases and 0 bases respectively, with 13 bases between them. The germline V gene has CDR1 SNHLY and CDR2 FYNNEI. The CDR3 nucleotides read TGTGCCAGCAGTGAATCCAGGGGGACTGCGAACACCGGGGAGCTGTTTTTT. Translated, it gives CASSESRGTANTGELFF.

This clonotype has at least ten counts. This sequence joins TRBV7-2 and TRBJ2-3; 7 nucleotides agree with TRBD2. The CDR3 runs 13 residues. Germline loops: CDR1 SGHTA, CDR2 FQGNSA. Germline trimming cut 6 bases from V and 4 bases from J; bases unmatched to any gene: 4. CDR3 region: CASRRENPDTQYF. DNA of the CDR3: TGTGCCAGCAGGCGGGAGAACCCAGATACGCAGTATTTT.

In its sample, this clonotype was seen many times. V gene TRBV10-3 combines with J gene TRBJ1-2; 7 nucleotides agree with TRBD1. This CDR3 has 16 amino acids. CDR1 and CDR2 (germline): ENHRY, SYGVKD. With 3 bases clipped from V and 6 bases from J, the junction kept 13 bases outside the gene matches. The DNA for the CDR3 is TGTGCCATCAGTGAAGGCCAGGGGGTGGCCTGGAATGGCTACACCTTC. It specifies CAISEGQGVAWNGYTF.

The V call is TRBV7-3, the J call TRBJ2-1; TRBD1 matches at 8 bases. The J segment lost 3 bases and the V segment lost 3 bases, leaving 7 bases of the junction unmatched. Looked up from germline, CDR1 is SGHTA and CDR2 is FQGTGA. The CDR3 loop spans 16 amino acids. The CDR3: CASSLGTGKNYNEQFF. The CDR3 DNA follows: TGTGCCAGCAGCTTGGGGACAGGAAAAAACTACAATGAGCAGTTCTTC. The complete variable domain, with remaining parts taken from reference TRBV7-3 and TRBJ2-1, reads GAGVSQTPSNKVTEKGKYVELRCDPISGHTALYWYRQSLGQGPEFLIYFQGTGAADDSGLPNDRFFAVRPEGSVSTLKIQRTERGDSAVYLCASSLGTGKNYNEQFFGPGTRLTVL.

This clonotype was counted many times. The gene calls are TRBV5-6 and TRBJ1-4; D uncertain. Germline loops: CDR1 SGHDT, CDR2 YYEEEE. This CDR3 contains 13 residues. Trimming left V 0 bases short and J 8 bases short, with 8 bases between. The CDR3 sequence is CASSLGAREKLFF. The CDR3 DNA is TGTGCCAGCAGCTTGGGTGCCAGGGAAAAACTGTTTTTT.

This clonotype was detected ten times or more. The rearrangement uses TRBV29-1 and TRBJ2-1, with 8 bases identical to TRBD1. The CDR3 is 11 residues long. J lost 10 bases, V lost 6 bases, and 5 bases had no gene match. From germline, CDR1 is SQVTM and CDR2 ANQGSEA. CDR3 nucleotide sequence: TGCAGCGTGGGACAGGTCCACGAGCAGTTCTTC. Amino acids: CSVGQVHEQFF.

This clonotype was recorded many times. The V gene is TRBV6-1, the J gene TRBJ1-1; D unclear. The V end was cut by 0 bases, the J end by 1 base, with 6 bases between. The CDR3 is 14 amino acids. Germline CDR1 is MNHNS and CDR2 is SASEGT. The CDR3 DNA reads TGTGCCAGCAGTGAAGCAGGAACGAACACTGAAGCTTTCTTT. This translates into CASSEAGTNTEAFF.

This clonotype was observed many times. V gene TRBV6-1 combines with J gene TRBJ2-7, with TRBD2 matching 10 bases. Germline V CDR1 and CDR2: MNHNS, SASEGT. This CDR3 comprises 15 residues. J gave up 4 bases and V 6 bases, and 9 bases lay outside the gene matches. The CDR3 bases are TGTGCCAGCAGGGGACGGACTAGCGGCGTTTACGAGCAGTACTTC. It is translated as CASRGRTSGVYEQYF.

This clonotype appeared many times. The V gene is TRBV27, the J gene TRBJ1-5, with TRBD1 as a possible D gene (5 bases). With 3 bases removed from V and 0 bases from J, the gap between germline ends came to 12 bases. Germline lookup yields CDR1 MNHEY and CDR2 SMNVEV (reference sequence). The CDR3 length is 16 residues. CDR3 nucleotide sequence: TGTGCCAGCAGTTTTTCAGGGAGAGATAGCAATCAGCCCCAGCATTTT. Translating gives CASSFSGRDSNQPQHF.

This clonotype appeared a few times. The chain recombines TRBV11-3 with TRBJ2-1; possibly TRBD2 for D (5 bases). Germline V gives CDR1 SGHNT, CDR2 YENEEA. Trimming removed 0 bases at V and 0 bases at J, with 9 bases between. This CDR3 has 16 amino acids. The CDR3, as DNA: TGTGCCAGCAGCTTAGATCCGGGGAGCTCCTACAATGAGCAGTTCTTC. This translates into CASSLDPGSSYNEQFF.

The chain couples TRBV30 to TRBJ2-2; the D call may be TRBD1 or TRBD2 (5 bases each). Per the germline V gene, CDR1 is GTSNPN and CDR2 is SVGIG (reference sequence). Trimming cost V 0 bases and J 6 bases, with 17 bases left between them. There are 16 residues in the CDR3. The CDR3 sequence: CAWSVMGPPSPGELFF. The CDR3 DNA reads TGTGCCTGGAGTGTAATGGGACCGCCAAGCCCCGGGGAGCTGTTTTTT. The full variable domain, with the rest looked up from reference TRBV30 and TRBJ2-2, is SQTIHQWPATLVQPVGSPLSLECTVEGTSNPNLYWYRQAAGRGLQLLFYSVGIGQISSEVPQNLSASRPQDRQFILSSKKLLLSDSGFYLCAWSVMGPPSPGELFFGEGSRLTVL.

This clonotype has at least ten counts. This sequence joins TRBV3-1 and TRBJ1-4; a possible D gene is TRBD1 (6 bases). V was shortened by 0 bases and J by 7 bases, with 9 bases between the two germline ends. This CDR3 region has 14 residues. In germline, CDR1 is LGHDT, CDR2 YNNKEL (reference sequence). The CDR3 coding sequence is TGTGCCAGCAGCCAAGATGGAGGGGGTGAAAAACTGTTTTTT. This gives the protein CASSQDGGGEKLFF. Supplemented by reference TRBV3-1 and TRBJ1-4, the full variable domain reads DTAVSQTPKYLVTQMGNDKSIKCEQNLGHDTMYWYKQDSKKFLKIMFSYNNKELIINETVPNRFSPKSPDKAHLNLHINSLELGDSAVYFCASSQDGGGEKLFFGSGTQLSVL.

The genes are TRBV5-4 and TRBJ1-1; 8 positions match TRBD1. The germline CDR1 and CDR2 sequences are SGHNT and YYREEE (reference sequence). The CDR3 loop spans 13 amino acids. The J segment lost 7 bases and the V segment lost 0 bases, leaving 2 bases of the junction unmatched. The chain's CDR3 is CASSLAGGGEAFF. CDR3 nucleotide sequence: TGTGCCAGCAGCTTGGCAGGGGGCGGTGAAGCTTTCTTT.

This clonotype was counted at least ten times. This chain connects TRBV6-1 to TRBJ2-1; the D gene is possibly TRBD1 (5 bases). From germline, CDR1 is MNHNS and CDR2 SASEGT. The V and J ends lost 5 bases and 9 bases respectively, with 14 bases between them. This CDR3 is built from 13 residues. This chain's CDR3 is CASSSTGLGEQFF. The CDR3 nucleotides read TGTGCCAGCAGTTCCACAGGCCTCGGTGAGCAGTTCTTC.

This clonotype was seen many times. CDR3 residues: CASSLDQSTDTQYF. CDR3 in DNA: TGTGCCAGCAGCTTAGATCAGAGCACAGATACGCAGTATTTT. This chain connects TRBV13 to TRBJ2-3; D ambiguous. V dropped 1 base and J dropped 0 bases, with 5 bases sitting between them. Germline CDR1 and CDR2: PRHDT and FYEKMQ (reference sequence). The CDR3 spans 14 residues.

This clonotype was seen a handful of times. The chain carries TRBV5-6 and TRBJ2-7; 8 positions match TRBD2. V gave up 5 bases and J gave up 3 bases; unmatched junction bases: 4. The CDR3 has 13 amino acids. Germline CDR1 is SGHDT and CDR2 is YYEEEE. The CDR3 nucleotides are TGTGCCAGCAGGGGGACTAGGGACTACGAGCAGTACTTC. This encodes CASRGTRDYEQYF.

The sample holds many counts of this clonotype. The J gene is TRBJ2-7, the V gene TRBV20-1; D unresolved. V was trimmed by 6 bases and J by 3 bases, leaving 12 bases between them. The CDR3 runs to 12 residues. Looked up from germline, CDR1 is DFQATT and CDR2 is SNEGSKA (reference sequence). The CDR3 here is CSAGRPDYEQYF. As DNA, the CDR3 is TGCAGTGCCGGTCGACCAGACTACGAGCAGTACTTC.